This T cell receptor (beta chain) came from a study of CD8 T cells in Susac syndrome. Sequencing of TCR beta, carried out with a high-throughput approach, was applied to CD8+ and CD4+ T cells from the blood. Negative isolation was used for CD8+ and CD4+ T cells, and FACS enrichment was applied to TEMRA cells. RNA in amounts of about 0.5 to 1 ug was reverse transcribed with random hexamers. The authors amplified TCR beta CDR3 across 54 Vbeta and 13 Jbeta using immunoSEQ multiplex PCR. TCRdb re-called the immunoSEQ multiplex PCR reads with MiXCR, one entry per CDR3 protein. The repertoire includes around 300,000 distinct CDR3 sequences, roughly 85% of them detected once, and roughly 0.22% sits in the top ten. The CDR3 totals 15 residues. Germline V gene data show CDR1 as SGDLS and CDR2 as YYNGEE. V lost 4 bases and J lost 5, with 16 bases in between.

This sequence was found in a human donor with multiple sclerosis. What was sequenced was CD8+ T cells from PBMCs. The gene calls are TRBV9 and TRBJ2-1; no reliable D call. The chain's CDR3 is CASSLLVTSDNEQFF. DNA of the CDR3: TGTGCCAGCAGCCTCCTAGTGACATCAGACAATGAGCAGTTCTTC.